The present T cell receptor (beta chain) was sequenced within a study of neurological immune-mediated disorders. This clonotype was detected ten times or more. The antigen is unknown. The CDR3 extends over 15 amino acids. V was trimmed by 0 bases and J by 1 base, leaving 9 bases between them. From germline, CDR1 is SGHRS and CDR2 YFSETQ. Time point noted: longitudinal time-point 2. From 2 million PBMCs stored at -80 C, the unsorted libraries were generated. The study, taken as a whole, reports: The absence of shared CDR3 amino acid sequences among expanded clones across subjects suggests private repertoires in all groups.

The cDNA was generated by 5'RACE with 10-nucleotide random UMIs. TCRdb redid the calling of the 5' RACE reads with MiXCR, one entry per CDR3 protein. The repertoire holds some 100,000 distinct CDR3 sequences, 13% seen once, with roughly 4.8% in the top ten. The V call is TRBV5-1, the J call TRBJ2-3; D is unclear. The receptor was derived from a female donor with HTLV-1-associated myelopathy (HAM/TSP). Sequenced material: PBMCs. CDR3 sequence reads: CASSLEGWGTDTQYF. In DNA, the CDR3 is TGCGCCAGCAGCTTGGAGGGATGGGGCACAGATACGCAGTATTTT.